The clone carrying this T cell receptor beta chain was detected many times. The entry originates in a study of T-cell reconstitution after alpha-beta-depleted transplantation in children. Preparation of the TCRbeta library used unique molecular identifiers. TCRdb recomputed calls from the PCR reads with MiXCR, one row per CDR3 protein. The sample consists of around 600,000 distinct CDR3 sequences, roughly 10% of them appearing once. The CDR3 length is 15 residues. Trimming took 0 bases from V and 1 from J; bases not matched to a gene: 2. Germline V CDR1 and CDR2: DFQATT, SNEGSKA (reference sequence). This sequence was found in a human donor who donated a stem cell graft to a child with acute myeloid leukemia. The chain joins TRBV20-1 to TRBJ2-7, with 11 bases aligning to TRBD2. The sequences come from PBMCs from the stem cell graft donor, collected from the stem cell graft. CDR3: CSARDRLAGSYEQYF. The CDR3 coding sequence is TGCAGTGCTAGAGATCGACTAGCGGGGTCCTACGAGCAGTACTTC.